Shown below are 7 T cell receptor beta chains from a single sample sequenced in a study of T-cell reconstitution after alpha-beta-depleted transplantation in children. A library of TCRbeta sequences, prepared with unique molecular identifiers, was generated. MiXCR was run by TCRdb on the PCR reads, yielding one entry per CDR3 protein. In the table there are 550,000 to 800,000 distinct CDR3 sequences, around 13% of which are singletons. This specimen was PBMCs, taken before TCRalphabeta/CD19-depleted stem cell transplant. The receptor set was obtained from a girl aged 2-10 years with congenital amegakaryocytic thrombocytopenia, due to receive a stem cell transplant.

This clonotype has more than one count but fewer than ten. The rearrangement links TRBV19 to TRBJ1-6; D ambiguous. V was pared by 9 bases and J by 5 bases, with 17 bases between. Germline V gene data show CDR1 as LNHDA and CDR2 as SQIVND (reference sequence). This CDR3 is 15 amino acids long. The CDR3 reads CASNFRTEDNSPLHF. CDR3 DNA sequence: TGTGCCAGCAATTTCCGGACGGAAGATAATTCACCCCTCCACTTT. Full variable domain (outside the CDR3, taken from reference TRBV19 and TRBJ1-6): DGGITQSPKYLFRKEGQNVTLSCEQNLNHDAMYWYRQDPGQGLRLIYYSQIVNDFQKGDIAEGYSVSREKKESFPLTVTSAQKNPTAFYLCASNFRTEDNSPLHFGNGTRLTVT.

The table lists this clonotype with many counts. This chain connects TRBV24-1 to TRBJ1-5; possibly TRBD1 for D (5 bases). V was shortened by 9 bases and J by 3 bases, with 11 bases between the two germline ends. CDR3 length: 13 residues. The germline CDR1 and CDR2 sequences are KGHDR and SFDVKD. The CDR3 DNA is TGTGCCACCGGGACGGATACCAATCAGCCCCAGCATTTT. Amino acid sequence: CATGTDTNQPQHF.

This clonotype has a count of ten or more. The genes are TRBV20-1 and TRBJ2-1, with 8 bases matching TRBD2. V shed 3 bases, J shed 4 bases, and the junction held 5 bases outside the gene matches. Germline lookup yields CDR1 DFQATT and CDR2 SNEGSKA (reference sequence). The CDR3 extends over 14 amino acids. Here the CDR3 DNA reads TGCAGTGCTAGTAAATTAGCGGGGTACAATGAGCAGTTCTTC. Its protein is CSASKLAGYNEQFF.

This clonotype showed up many times. J is TRBJ2-1 and V is TRBV5-1, with D perhaps matching TRBD2 (5 bases). The V gene's germline CDR1 is SGHRS and CDR2 YFSETQ. The V end was cut by 4 bases, the J end by 5 bases, with 16 bases between. The CDR3 extends over 15 amino acids. The CDR3 region is CASSAGLGSNNEQFF. As DNA, the CDR3 is TGCGCCAGCAGCGCCGGACTGGGATCTAACAATGAGCAGTTCTTC.

Note on this clonotype: Since the CDR3 does not end with the conserved phenylalanine or tryptophan, this likely comes from a read error. This sequence joins TRBV7-9 and TRBJ2-3; TRBD1 aligns across 8 bases. The J segment lost 0 bases and the V segment lost 5 bases, leaving 7 bases of the junction unmatched. The CDR3 spans 16 residues. Per the germline V gene, CDR1 is SEHNR and CDR2 is FQNEAQ (reference sequence). CDR3 bases: TGTGCCAGCAGCCTACGGACAGGGCTTAGCACAGATACGCAGTATTTA. Residues: CASSLRTGLSTDTQYL.

This clonotype occurred many times. The chain has TRBV6-1 and TRBJ1-4, with D uncertain. CDR1 is MNHNS, CDR2 SASEGT, per germline. This CDR3 contains 15 residues. The V end was cut by 10 bases, the J end by 4 bases, with 19 bases between. Written as DNA, the CDR3 is TGTGCCACCACCTCTCCTGGGCAGTTTAATGAAAAACTGTTTTTT. The encoded protein is CATTSPGQFNEKLFF.

This clonotype appeared a few times. This rearrangement joins TRBV6-1 to TRBJ2-7; D gene unclear. V was clipped by 2 bases and J by 5 bases, with 10 bases between them. The CDR3 sequence is 13 residues long. Germline V gene data show CDR1 as MNHNS and CDR2 as SASEGT. Here the CDR3 reads CASSERPEHEQYF. In DNA form, the CDR3 reads TGTGCCAGCAGTGAACGTCCCGAACACGAGCAGTACTTC.